The clone carrying this T cell receptor (beta chain) was seen a handful of times. Its antigen is still unknown. The CDR3 length is 15 residues. Germline V gene sequence: CDR1 SNHLY, CDR2 FYNNEI. V gave up 0 bases and J gave up 7 bases, with 13 bases separating them. The data derive from a study of blood T cells in healthy people across ages. Aged roughly 6 to 90, donors were systemically healthy Caucasians from Russia. Study findings and constraints: With age, beta diversity per million T cells declined roughly linearly, significantly by about 37. PBMCs were not sorted, which prevented a conclusive comparison of naive versus antigen-experienced cells. Nothing was known about donor CMV status, and this possibly confounded expanded clonotype changes.

Next came a second PCR, run for about 6 to 11 cycles, which used a sample-barcoded 5' primer along with a J-beta primer mix. Each CDR3 protein gets one entry after TCRdb re-called the 5' RACE reads with MiXCR. The profile shows a few hundred thousand distinct CDR3 sequences, 25% to 30% of them singletons. The clonotype originates from an older woman in good health. The rearrangement joins TRBV2 to TRBJ2-4, with a weak D call TRBD1 (6 bases). Sequencing used blood. For the CDR3, the DNA is TGTGCCAGCAGTGAAGCGGGGGCGCTGGGGAACATTCAGTACTTC. This translates into CASSEAGALGNIQYF.